This record looks at one TCR beta chain sequence and its context. Profiled with immunoSEQ multiplex PCR; TCRdb holds only in-frame clones, not every one. The sample shows some 40,000 clones, around nine tenths of them seen only once. The sample belongs to a study of blood T cell repertoires in COVID-19. Germline loops: CDR1 MNHEY, CDR2 SVGAGI. This CDR3 contains 12 residues. The V end was cut by 5 bases, the J end by 4 bases, with 8 bases between. The TCR sequence derives from a man in his 70s with active COVID-19. The sequenced material came from peripheral blood. The rearrangement uses TRBV6-5 and TRBJ1-2; D might be TRBD1 (5 bases). The CDR3: CASSRQSYGYTF. Written as DNA, the CDR3 is TGTGCCAGCAGTAGACAGAGCTATGGCTACACCTTC.